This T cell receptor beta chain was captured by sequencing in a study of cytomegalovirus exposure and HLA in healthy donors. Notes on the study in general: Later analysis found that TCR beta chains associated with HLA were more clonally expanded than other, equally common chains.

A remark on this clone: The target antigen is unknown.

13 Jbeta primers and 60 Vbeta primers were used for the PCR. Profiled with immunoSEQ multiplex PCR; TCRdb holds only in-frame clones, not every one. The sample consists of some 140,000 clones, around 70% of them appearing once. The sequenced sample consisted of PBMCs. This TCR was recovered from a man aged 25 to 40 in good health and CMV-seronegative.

The CDR3 loop is CATRTSGGVYNEQFF. CDR3 nucleotides: TGTGCCACCCGGACTAGCGGGGGGGTCTACAATGAGCAGTTCTTC. The chain is built from TRBV6-5 and TRBJ2-1; the match to TRBD2 covers 15 bases. The J segment lost 3 bases and the V segment lost 10 bases, leaving 4 bases of the junction unmatched. The CDR3 loop spans 15 amino acids. CDR1 is MNHEY and CDR2 is SVGAGI in the germline V gene.